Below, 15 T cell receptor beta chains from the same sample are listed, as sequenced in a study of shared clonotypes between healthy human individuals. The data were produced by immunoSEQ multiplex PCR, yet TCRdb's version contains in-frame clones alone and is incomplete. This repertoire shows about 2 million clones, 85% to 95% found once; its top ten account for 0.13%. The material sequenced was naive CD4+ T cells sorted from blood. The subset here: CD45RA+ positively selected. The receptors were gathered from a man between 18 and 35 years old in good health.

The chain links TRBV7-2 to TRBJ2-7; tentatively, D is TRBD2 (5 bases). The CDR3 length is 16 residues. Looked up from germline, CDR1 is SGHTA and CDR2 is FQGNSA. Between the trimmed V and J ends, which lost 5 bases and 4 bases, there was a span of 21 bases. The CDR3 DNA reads TGTGCCAGCAGCCTATCCTGGACTGTTTCCCTTTACGAGCAGTACTTC. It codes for CASSLSWTVSLYEQYF.

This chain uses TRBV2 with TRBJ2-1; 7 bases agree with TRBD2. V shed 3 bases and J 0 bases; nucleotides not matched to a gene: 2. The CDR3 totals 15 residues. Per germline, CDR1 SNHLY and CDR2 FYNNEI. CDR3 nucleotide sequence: TGTGCCAGCAGTGAGCTAGCGGCCTCCTACAATGAGCAGTTCTTC. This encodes CASSELAASYNEQFF.

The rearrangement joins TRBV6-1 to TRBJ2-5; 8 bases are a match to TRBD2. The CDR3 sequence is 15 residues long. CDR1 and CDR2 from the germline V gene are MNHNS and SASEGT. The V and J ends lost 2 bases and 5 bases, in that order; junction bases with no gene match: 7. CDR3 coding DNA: TGTGCCAGCAGTGAACAAGCGGGGGCCCGGGAGACCCAGTACTTC. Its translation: CASSEQAGARETQYF.

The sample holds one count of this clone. CDR3 loop: CASSRDTQNTEAFF. The CDR3 bases are TGTGCCAGCTCCAGGGACACTCAGAACACTGAAGCTTTCTTT. The chain has TRBV18 and TRBJ1-1; maybe TRBD1 (6 bases). Germline CDR1 and CDR2: KGHSH and LQKENI. The V gene lost 6 bases and the J gene lost 1 base, with 12 bases spanning the gap. This CDR3 is 14 amino acids long. Filled out from reference TRBV18 and TRBJ1-1, the complete variable domain reads NAGVMQNPRHLVRRRGQEARLRCSPMKGHSHVYWYRQLPEEGLKFMVYLQKENIIDESGMPKERFSAEFPKEGPSILRIQQVVRGDSAAYFCASSRDTQNTEAFFGQGTRLTVV.

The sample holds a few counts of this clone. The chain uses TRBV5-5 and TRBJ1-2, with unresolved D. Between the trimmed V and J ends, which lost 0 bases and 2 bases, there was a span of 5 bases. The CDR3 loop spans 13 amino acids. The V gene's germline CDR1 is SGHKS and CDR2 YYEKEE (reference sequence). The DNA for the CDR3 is TGTGCCAGCAGCTTGGCGGACAACTATGGCTACACCTTC. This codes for CASSLADNYGYTF. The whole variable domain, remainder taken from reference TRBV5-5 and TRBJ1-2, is DAGVTQSPTHLIKTRGQQVTLRCSPISGHKSVSWYQQVLGQGPQFIFQYYEKEERGRGNFPDRFSARQFPNYSSELNVNALLLGDSALYLCASSLADNYGYTFGSGTRLTVV.

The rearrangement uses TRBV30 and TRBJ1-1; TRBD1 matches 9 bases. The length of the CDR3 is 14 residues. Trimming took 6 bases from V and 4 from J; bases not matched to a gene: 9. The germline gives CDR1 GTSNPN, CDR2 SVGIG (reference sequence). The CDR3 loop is CACLPGTGTTEAFF. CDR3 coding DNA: TGTGCCTGCCTTCCAGGGACAGGGACCACTGAAGCTTTCTTT.

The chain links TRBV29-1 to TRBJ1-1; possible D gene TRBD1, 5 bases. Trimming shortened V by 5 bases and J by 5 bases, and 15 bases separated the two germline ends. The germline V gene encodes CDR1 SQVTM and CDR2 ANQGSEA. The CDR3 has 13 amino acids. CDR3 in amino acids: CSVYRDGGTEAFF. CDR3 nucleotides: TGCAGCGTTTACCGGGACGGAGGAACTGAAGCTTTCTTT.

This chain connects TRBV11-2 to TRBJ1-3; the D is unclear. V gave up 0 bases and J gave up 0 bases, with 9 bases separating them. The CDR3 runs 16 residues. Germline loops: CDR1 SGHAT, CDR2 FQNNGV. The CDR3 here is CASSLDRTSSGNTIYF. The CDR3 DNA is TGTGCCAGCAGCTTAGATAGAACGAGCTCTGGAAACACCATATATTTT.

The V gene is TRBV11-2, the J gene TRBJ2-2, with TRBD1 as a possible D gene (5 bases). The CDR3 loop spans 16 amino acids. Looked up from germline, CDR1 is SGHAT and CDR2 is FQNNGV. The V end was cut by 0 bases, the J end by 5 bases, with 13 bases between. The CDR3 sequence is CASSLDLAGRTGELFF. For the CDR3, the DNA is TGTGCCAGCAGCTTAGATCTTGCAGGGCGGACCGGGGAGCTGTTTTTT.

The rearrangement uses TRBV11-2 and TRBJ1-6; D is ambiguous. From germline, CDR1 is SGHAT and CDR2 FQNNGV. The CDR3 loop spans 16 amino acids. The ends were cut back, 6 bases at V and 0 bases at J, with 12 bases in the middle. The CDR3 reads CASSKERGSYNSPLHF. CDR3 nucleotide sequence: TGTGCCAGCAGTAAAGAACGCGGCTCCTATAATTCACCCCTCCACTTT.

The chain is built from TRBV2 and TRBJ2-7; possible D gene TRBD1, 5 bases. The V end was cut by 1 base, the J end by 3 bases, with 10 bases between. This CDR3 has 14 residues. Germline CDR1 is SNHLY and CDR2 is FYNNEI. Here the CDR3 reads CASSEGQGGYEQYF. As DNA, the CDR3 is TGTGCCAGCAGTGAAGGTCAGGGCGGCTACGAGCAGTACTTC.

The CDR3 coding sequence is TGTGCCAGCAGCAATGTGGGCCGGAATTGGCAGCCCCAGCATTTT. Translated, it gives CASSNVGRNWQPQHF. V is TRBV28 and J is TRBJ1-5; D unresolved. Per germline, CDR1 MDHEN and CDR2 SYDVKM. This CDR3 region has 15 residues. The V end was cut by 6 bases, the J end by 7 bases, with 19 bases between. Full variable domain (rest looked up from reference TRBV28 and TRBJ1-5): DVKVTQSSRYLVKRTGEKVFLECVQDMDHENMFWYRQDPGLGLRLIYFSYDVKMKEKGDIPEGYSVSREKKERFSLILESASTNQTSMYLCASSNVGRNWQPQHFGDGTRLSIL.

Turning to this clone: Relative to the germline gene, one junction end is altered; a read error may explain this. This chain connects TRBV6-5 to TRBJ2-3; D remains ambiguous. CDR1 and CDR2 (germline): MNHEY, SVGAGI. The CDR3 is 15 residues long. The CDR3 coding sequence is TGTGCCAGCAGCTACTCGGGCTTTGGGACAGATACGCAGTATTTT. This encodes CASSYSGFGTDTQYF.

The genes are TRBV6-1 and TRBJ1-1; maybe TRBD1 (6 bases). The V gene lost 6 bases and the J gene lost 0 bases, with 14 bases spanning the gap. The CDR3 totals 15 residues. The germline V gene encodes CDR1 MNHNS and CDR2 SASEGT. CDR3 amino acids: CASSDKTGLNTEAFF. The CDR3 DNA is TGTGCCAGCAGCGATAAGACAGGCTTGAACACTGAAGCTTTCTTT.

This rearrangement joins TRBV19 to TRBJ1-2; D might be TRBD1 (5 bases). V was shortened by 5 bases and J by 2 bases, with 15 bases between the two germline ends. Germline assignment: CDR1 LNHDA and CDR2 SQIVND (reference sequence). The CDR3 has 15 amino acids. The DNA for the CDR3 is TGTGCCAGTAGTGCAATACCAGGGATCAACTATGGCTACACCTTC. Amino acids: CASSAIPGINYGYTF.